One and the same sample provided the 2 T cell receptor beta chains below, sequenced in a study of cytomegalovirus exposure and HLA in healthy donors. The table came from immunoSEQ multiplex PCR; TCRdb's copy has only in-frame clones and leaves some out. The sample holds 190,000 or so clones, around 81% seen once. Sequenced: PBMCs. The receptors stem from a woman between 18 and 29 years old in good health and CMV-seropositive.

V is TRBV29-1 and J is TRBJ2-5; 7 bases align to TRBD1. There are 13 residues in the CDR3. Germline CDR1 reads SQVTM; CDR2 reads ANQGSEA. V lost 8 bases, J lost 5 bases, and 11 bases stayed unmatched. CDR3 region: CSTRQGVGETQYF. For the CDR3, the DNA is TGCAGCACACGACAGGGTGTGGGTGAGACCCAGTACTTC.

This chain links TRBV7-9 with TRBJ1-5; 8 bases align to TRBD1. Germline CDR1 is SEHNR and CDR2 is FQNEAQ (reference sequence). There are 15 residues in the CDR3. J lost 3 bases, V lost 5 bases, and 6 bases had no gene match. The CDR3 coding sequence is TGTGCCAGCAGCCCAGGACAGGGCCTCAATCAGCCCCAGCATTTT. Translating gives CASSPGQGLNQPQHF.